Listed here are 32 T cell receptor beta chains from one sample, sequenced in a study of cytomegalovirus exposure and HLA in healthy donors. This PCR relied on a set of 60 Vbeta primers and 13 Jbeta primers. TCRdb's copy holds only in-frame clones and misses some; the assay was immunoSEQ multiplex PCR. The table lists some 100,000 clones, 77% of them singletons, with approximately 11% in the top ten. The sample consisted of PBMCs. All receptors derive from a man aged 40-50 years in good health and CMV-seropositive.

The rearrangement joins TRBV2 to TRBJ1-5; D possibly corresponds to TRBD1 (5 bases). The V gene's germline CDR1 is SNHLY and CDR2 FYNNEI. V was trimmed by 4 bases and J by 4 bases, leaving 17 bases between them. There are 16 residues in the CDR3. CDR3 bases: TGTGCCAGCAGTGGAGCGTTTGGCAGGGCGAATCAGCCCCAGCATTTT. It encodes CASSGAFGRANQPQHF.

The CDR3 DNA sequence: TGTGCCAGCAGTCTCGACACCCAAGAGACCCAGTACTTC. This codes for CASSLDTQETQYF. The V call is TRBV27, the J call TRBJ2-5; no firm D call. Germline CDR1 is MNHEY and CDR2 is SMNVEV (reference sequence). Trimming took 5 bases from V and 1 from J, leaving 8 bases between them. The CDR3 is 13 amino acids.

The chain links TRBV7-9 to TRBJ1-2; 10 positions agree with TRBD1. J lost 8 bases, V lost 7 bases, and 10 bases had no gene match. Germline-derived CDR1 and CDR2 are SEHNR and FQNEAQ (reference sequence). The CDR3 is 14 amino acids. The CDR3 protein is CASNEGTGAWGYTF. In nucleotides, the CDR3 is TGTGCCAGCAACGAGGGGACAGGGGCATGGGGCTACACCTTC.

This chain uses TRBV20-1 with TRBJ2-7, with a tentative D call TRBD1 (6 bases). The V and J ends lost 6 bases and 4 bases respectively, with 10 bases between them. The CDR3 contains 11 residues. Germline values: CDR1 DFQATT, CDR2 SNEGSKA (reference sequence). This CDR3 is CSATGFYEQYF. The CDR3 bases are TGCAGTGCAACAGGGTTTTACGAGCAGTACTTC.

The genes are TRBV11-2 and TRBJ2-1; perhaps TRBD1 as D (6 bases). Trimming pared 3 bases from V and 5 bases from J, leaving 8 bases between. Germline V gene sequence: CDR1 SGHAT, CDR2 FQNNGV. This CDR3 has 13 residues. Here the CDR3 reads CASSLDRNNEQFF. CDR3 DNA: TGTGCCAGCAGCTTGGACAGAAACAATGAGCAGTTCTTC. Combining the CDR3 with reference TRBV11-2 and TRBJ2-1 gives the whole variable domain EAGVAQSPRYKIIEKRQSVAFWCNPISGHATLYWYQQILGQGPKLLIQFQNNGVVDDSQLPKDRFSAERLKGVDSTLKIQPAKLEDSAVYLCASSLDRNNEQFFGPGTRLTVL.

The chain employs TRBV7-8 and TRBJ2-7; D gene unclear. CDR3 size: 14 residues. Germline values: CDR1 SGHVS, CDR2 FQNEAQ. The V end was cut by 5 bases, the J end by 7 bases, with 18 bases between. The CDR3 DNA reads TGTGCCAGCAGCAGACTGTTGGATCTAAAGGAGCAGTACTTC. It yields the protein CASSRLLDLKEQYF.

V gene TRBV6-4 combines with J gene TRBJ2-1, with 8 nucleotides matching TRBD2. This CDR3 comprises 14 residues. V lost 2 bases, J lost 6 bases, and 3 bases stayed unmatched. Germline values: CDR1 MRHNA, CDR2 SNTAGT. In nucleotides, the CDR3 is TGTGCCAGCAGTGACCAAGCGGGGGTCAATGAGCAGTTCTTC. Translation gives CASSDQAGVNEQFF.

The chain has TRBV30 and TRBJ1-4; the match to TRBD1 covers 9 bases. The CDR3 has 15 amino acids. Germline assignment: CDR1 GTSNPN and CDR2 SVGIG (reference sequence). Trimming cost V 3 bases and J 16 bases; bases outside gene matches: 18. The CDR3 nucleotides read TGTGCCTGGAGCGGAATAGGACAGGGGCGGCGGAATTCGTTTTTT. It is translated as CAWSGIGQGRRNSFF. The full variable domain, with the rest looked up from reference TRBV30 and TRBJ1-4, is SQTIHQWPATLVQPVGSPLSLECTVEGTSNPNLYWYRQAAGRGLQLLFYSVGIGQISSEVPQNLSASRPQDRQFILSSKKLLLSDSGFYLCAWSGIGQGRRNSFFGSGTQLSVL.

The V gene is TRBV28, the J gene TRBJ1-2, with TRBD1 as a possible D gene (5 bases). The CDR3 totals 15 residues. Germline lookup yields CDR1 MDHEN and CDR2 SYDVKM. V lost 5 bases and J 6 bases, leaving 19 bases between the germline ends. CDR3 sequence: CASSPVGRGRDGYTF. The CDR3 DNA reads as TGTGCCAGCAGTCCGGTGGGAAGGGGCAGGGATGGCTACACCTTC.

The chain has TRBV5-6 and TRBJ1-1, with D hard to call. Germline lookup yields CDR1 SGHDT and CDR2 YYEEEE. Trimming took off 1 base at V and 3 bases at J, with 7 bases between the two ends. The CDR3 consists of 13 residues. In nucleotides, the CDR3 is TGTGCCAGCAGCTTGTTACTGGACACTGAAGCTTTCTTT. Protein: CASSLLLDTEAFF.

The chain is built from TRBV7-2 and TRBJ2-7; 8 positions match TRBD1. The ends lost 7 bases at V and 2 bases at J; junction bases unmatched: 13. Germline CDR1 and CDR2: SGHTA and FQGNSA. The CDR3 runs 16 residues. The CDR3 sequence is CASTTQPGTGPYEQYF. The CDR3, as DNA: TGTGCCAGCACCACCCAACCCGGGACAGGCCCCTACGAGCAGTACTTC.

This clone was counted once. This chain links TRBV9 with TRBJ2-3; 8 nucleotides line up with TRBD2. The J segment lost 1 base and the V segment lost 0 bases, leaving 1 base of the junction unmatched. Germline V gene data show CDR1 as SGDLS and CDR2 as YYNGEE. The CDR3 has 15 residues. The CDR3: CASSVGLARTDTQYF. The CDR3 nucleotides read TGTGCCAGCAGCGTAGGACTAGCGCGCACAGATACGCAGTATTTT.

This clone occurred a few times. The chain recombines TRBV6-5 with TRBJ1-2, with a tentative D call TRBD1 (6 bases). From germline, CDR1 is MNHEY and CDR2 SVGAGI. V lost 0 bases to trimming and J lost 8 bases, with 16 bases between them. The CDR3 runs to 15 residues. DNA of the CDR3: TGTGCCAGCAGTTACTCTCGCAGGGGCGCTGGGGGCTACACCTTC. It is translated as CASSYSRRGAGGYTF.

J is TRBJ2-3 and V is TRBV6-6; 10 bases agree with TRBD2. The trim removed 1 base at V and 5 bases at J, leaving 6 bases unmatched. This CDR3 comprises 16 residues. Germline V gene lookup returns CDR1 MNHNY and CDR2 SVGAGI (reference sequence). CDR3 DNA sequence: TGTGCCAGCAGTTACTTCGGTAGCGGGGGGCTAGATACGCAGTATTTT. Translated: CASSYFGSGGLDTQYF.

The V call is TRBV15, the J call TRBJ2-7, with 9 positions matching TRBD1. Losses at the gene ends were 2 bases for V and 6 bases for J; bases not matched to a gene: 11. The V gene's germline CDR1 is LNHNV and CDR2 YYDKDF (reference sequence). The length of the CDR3 is 16 residues. CDR3 region: CATSRRSGTGIPEQYF. In DNA form, the CDR3 reads TGTGCCACCAGCAGAAGATCCGGGACAGGGATACCCGAGCAGTACTTC.

The chain couples TRBV28 to TRBJ2-7, with 12 bases matching TRBD1. Germline V CDR1 and CDR2: MDHEN, SYDVKM. The CDR3 totals 13 residues. Trimming at V came to 8 bases and at J to 7 bases, leaving 6 bases not matched to a gene. The CDR3 region has the DNA TGTGCCAGCCGGGACAGGGGGCTGGGGGAGCAGTACTTC. The encoded protein is CASRDRGLGEQYF.

This clone appeared a single time. J is TRBJ2-2 and V is TRBV11-3; 12 bases are shared with TRBD1. The CDR3 runs to 15 residues. Germline trimming cut 4 bases from V and 7 bases from J; bases unmatched to any gene: 4. Germline V lookup: CDR1 SGHNT, CDR2 YENEEA. The CDR3 loop reads CASSSGTGGGGELFF. DNA of the CDR3: TGTGCCAGCAGCTCCGGGACAGGGGGCGGCGGGGAGCTGTTTTTT.

The rearrangement joins TRBV20-1 to TRBJ1-1; D ambiguous. V was cut by 5 bases and J by 14 bases, with 15 bases left in between. This CDR3 is 10 amino acids long. The germline V gene encodes CDR1 DFQATT and CDR2 SNEGSKA (reference sequence). CDR3 DNA: TGCAGTGCTGAAGACACCATCCTATTCTTT. It translates to CSAEDTILFF.

This chain connects TRBV4-1 to TRBJ2-5, with D perhaps TRBD2 (6 bases). This CDR3 is built from 15 residues. V gave up 0 bases and J gave up 4 bases, with 12 bases separating them. The V gene's germline CDR1 is MGHRA and CDR2 YSYEKL. CDR3 sequence reads: CASSQDGRGSETQYF. CDR3 DNA sequence: TGCGCCAGCAGCCAAGACGGTCGGGGGTCAGAGACCCAGTACTTC.

The chain is built from TRBV10-3 and TRBJ2-3, with no clear D. V shed 4 bases and J shed 11 bases, with 13 bases lying between them. Germline lookup yields CDR1 ENHRY and CDR2 SYGVKD. CDR3 length: 12 amino acids. The DNA for the CDR3 is TGTGCCATCAGTGTCGGAGACGGTGGGCAGTATTTT. Amino acid sequence: CAISVGDGGQYF.

In DNA form, the CDR3 reads TGTGCCAGCAGTGAAGTTGACAGGATCTGGGAGACCCAGTACTTC. It yields the protein CASSEVDRIWETQYF. This chain uses TRBV2 with TRBJ2-5, with D perhaps matching TRBD1 (6 bases). Trimming took off 1 base at V and 5 bases at J, with 14 bases between the two ends. Germline V gene lookup returns CDR1 SNHLY and CDR2 FYNNEI. The CDR3 has 15 amino acids.

The chain has TRBV30 and TRBJ2-1; TRBD1 is a possible D gene (6 bases). V lost 5 bases and J 6 bases, leaving 14 bases between the germline ends. Germline V lookup: CDR1 GTSNPN, CDR2 SVGIG (reference sequence). The CDR3 spans 13 residues. CDR3 amino acids: CAWARGPFNEQFF. The CDR3 DNA sequence: TGTGCCTGGGCCAGGGGACCATTCAATGAGCAGTTCTTC.

The table lists this clone with a few counts. The V and J genes are TRBV6-4 and TRBJ1-5, with no clear D. The V gene lost 9 bases and the J gene lost 7 bases, with 13 bases spanning the gap. The germline CDR1 and CDR2 sequences are MRHNA and SNTAGT. The CDR3 runs 12 residues. DNA for the CDR3: TGTGCCAGACTAGGCGAATTGCAGCCCCAGCATTTT. Its protein product is CARLGELQPQHF.

The J gene is TRBJ1-1, the V gene TRBV5-1, with D perhaps TRBD1 (5 bases). Germline V lookup: CDR1 SGHRS, CDR2 YFSETQ. The CDR3 has 15 residues. Trimming cost V 1 base and J 1 base, with 11 bases left between them. As DNA, the CDR3 is TGCGCCAGCAGCTTGCTAGGACACCAGAACACTGAAGCTTTCTTT. Its translation: CASSLLGHQNTEAFF.

The chain carries TRBV4-3 and TRBJ1-1, with a weak D call TRBD1 (6 bases). The CDR3 totals 19 residues. The germline V and J ends were trimmed by 0 bases and 1 base, with 21 bases remaining between them. Germline CDR1 LGHNA, CDR2 YSLEER. The CDR3 loop reads CASSQDSPGQALWNTEAFF. The CDR3 DNA sequence: TGCGCCAGCAGCCAAGATAGCCCGGGACAAGCCCTTTGGAACACTGAAGCTTTCTTT.

This clone has more than one count but fewer than ten. At one boundary the junction diverges from the germline segment, which might be a read error. V usage is TRBV7-2 and J usage is TRBJ2-6, with TRBD2 as a possible D gene (6 bases). Germline loops: CDR1 SGHTA, CDR2 FQGNSA. The CDR3 totals 17 residues. The CDR3 protein is CASSPRDGRSGANGLTF. CDR3 nucleotide sequence: TGTGCCAGCAGCCCGCGGGACGGCCGCTCTGGGGCCAACGGCCTGACTTTC.

The chain links TRBV4-1 to TRBJ1-2, with a tentative D call TRBD1 (5 bases). The germline gives CDR1 MGHRA, CDR2 YSYEKL. The ends were cut back, 4 bases at V and 5 bases at J, with 11 bases in the middle. The CDR3 covers 13 residues. CDR3 sequence reads: CASSLPGGYGYTF. CDR3 DNA: TGCGCCAGCAGCCTCCCTGGGGGGTATGGCTACACCTTC.

This clone was counted only a few times. This chain joins TRBV7-2 and TRBJ2-7, with 7 bases that match TRBD1. The CDR3 is 16 amino acids. The germline gives CDR1 SGHTA, CDR2 FQGNSA. V shed 0 bases and J 3 bases; nucleotides not matched to a gene: 8. The CDR3 bases are TGTGCCAGCAGCTTAGCGGATACGGGACAGTACTACGAGCAGTACTTC. Translation: CASSLADTGQYYEQYF.

As regards this clone: The junction differs from germline at one of its ends, possibly a read error. The rearrangement links TRBV7-7 to TRBJ2-2; 7 bases are shared with TRBD1. The CDR3 has 17 residues. The germline V gene has CDR1 SSHAT and CDR2 FNYEAQ (reference sequence). CDR3: CASSLRTGFANTGELFF. The DNA for the CDR3 is TGTGCTAGCAGCTTAAGGACAGGCTTCGCGAACACCGGGGAGCTGTTTTTT.

J is TRBJ2-1 and V is TRBV5-6, with 8 bases identical to TRBD2. CDR1 is SGHDT and CDR2 is YYEEEE in the germline V gene. The CDR3 totals 16 residues. After removal of 0 bases from V and 3 bases from J, the junction contained 5 bases not matched to a gene. The CDR3 loop reads CASSLERGGDYNEQFF. The CDR3 DNA sequence: TGTGCCAGCAGCTTGGAACGGGGGGGCGACTACAATGAGCAGTTCTTC.

The chain combines TRBV7-2 with TRBJ2-3, with a tentative D call TRBD2 (6 bases). Trimming cost V 2 bases and J 6 bases, with 21 bases left between them. This CDR3 has 17 amino acids. Germline V gene lookup returns CDR1 SGHTA and CDR2 FQGNSA. The CDR3 DNA reads as TGTGCCAGCAGCTTAATATCCGGGACTTCCGCAGAGGATACGCAGTATTTT. Its protein is CASSLISGTSAEDTQYF.

The chain uses TRBV9 and TRBJ1-1; D is unresolved. This CDR3 has 14 amino acids. V lost 2 bases, J lost 2 bases, and 10 bases lay in between. The germline V gene encodes CDR1 SGDLS and CDR2 YYNGEE. This CDR3 is CASSVLQSNTEAFF. The CDR3 DNA is TGTGCCAGCAGCGTTTTACAGTCAAACACTGAAGCTTTCTTT.